The 10 T cell receptor beta chains given below trace back to one sample, sequenced in a study of cytomegalovirus exposure and HLA in healthy donors. 13 Jbeta primers and 60 Vbeta primers were used for the PCR. Assay: immunoSEQ multiplex PCR; the TCRdb copy retains only in-frame clones and omits some. Of some 150,000 clones listed, over 65% are singletons. The source material was PBMCs. These receptors were taken from a female donor in good health and CMV-seropositive.

This clone has a handful of counts. This chain uses TRBV5-6 with TRBJ1-1; a weak D match, TRBD1 (6 bases). The CDR3 loop spans 15 amino acids. Germline assignment: CDR1 SGHDT and CDR2 YYEEEE. Trimming removed 5 bases from V and 0 bases from J, with 14 bases in between. CDR3 sequence reads: CASRGAGGMNTEAFF. CDR3 bases: TGTGCCAGCAGGGGGGCAGGAGGAATGAACACTGAAGCTTTCTTT.

This rearrangement joins TRBV6-5 to TRBJ2-6; D is undetermined. The CDR3 runs 14 residues. V was cut by 8 bases and J by 0 bases, with 8 bases left in between. Looked up from germline, CDR1 is MNHEY and CDR2 is SVGAGI. The CDR3 region is CASSTASGANVLTF. Here the CDR3 DNA reads TGTGCCAGCTCCACAGCCTCTGGGGCCAACGTCCTGACTTTC.

The chain combines TRBV6-1 with TRBJ2-2, with TRBD2 matching 9 bases. V was clipped by 5 bases and J by 1 base; unmatched bases: 2. Per the germline V gene, CDR1 is MNHNS and CDR2 is SASEGT. This CDR3 has 15 residues. The DNA for the CDR3 is TGTGCCAGCAGTACACTAGCGGGGAACACCGGGGAGCTGTTTTTT. Its protein is CASSTLAGNTGELFF.

The chain couples TRBV27 to TRBJ1-4, with 8 bases aligning to TRBD1. Unmatched junction bases numbered 6, after V lost 0 bases and J lost 9 bases. The germline V gene encodes CDR1 MNHEY and CDR2 SMNVEV (reference sequence). This CDR3 contains 15 residues. This CDR3 is CASSLSVTGVQKLFF. CDR3 nucleotide sequence: TGTGCCAGCAGTTTATCTGTGACAGGGGTTCAAAAACTGTTTTTT.

V gene TRBV13 combines with J gene TRBJ1-1; no definite D call. CDR1 and CDR2 (germline): PRHDT, FYEKMQ (reference sequence). CDR3 size: 12 residues. V lost 1 base to trimming and J lost 5 bases, with 5 bases between them. CDR3 sequence (DNA): TGTGCCAGCAGCTTAGTAGAGACTGAAGCTTTCTTT. The encoded protein is CASSLVETEAFF.

This clone is a singleton in its sample. This chain connects TRBV29-1 to TRBJ1-1; 7 bases fit TRBD1. Germline V gives CDR1 SQVTM, CDR2 ANQGSEA. The V and J ends lost 7 bases and 4 bases, in that order; junction bases with no gene match: 6. The CDR3 loop spans 12 amino acids. The CDR3 DNA reads as TGCAGCGGCGGGACAGCGGCCACTGAAGCTTTCTTT. This translates into CSGGTAATEAFF.

The chain recombines TRBV5-1 with TRBJ1-2; maybe TRBD1 (5 bases). Germline lookup yields CDR1 SGHRS and CDR2 YFSETQ. This CDR3 has 15 residues. Trimming left V 4 bases short and J 8 bases short, with 21 bases between. The CDR3: CASSPSEGAGGGYTF. The CDR3 coding sequence is TGCGCCAGCAGCCCCAGTGAGGGCGCGGGGGGAGGCTACACCTTC. Variable domain in full (rest from reference TRBV5-1 and TRBJ1-2): KAGVTQTPRYLIKTRGQQVTLSCSPISGHRSVSWYQQTPGQGLQFLFEYFSETQRNKGNFPGRFSGRQFSNSRSEMNVSTLELGDSALYLCASSPSEGAGGGYTFGSGTRLTVV.

For the CDR3, the DNA is TGTGCCAGCAGTTACCGCGTTTTGCCTATGTATGAGCAGTTCTTC. Protein: CASSYRVLPMYEQFF. The chain carries TRBV6-5 and TRBJ2-1; D is ambiguous. The CDR3 loop spans 15 amino acids. CDR1 and CDR2 from the germline V gene are MNHEY and SVGAGI. The ends were cut back, 2 bases at V and 8 bases at J, with 16 bases in the middle.

The chain is built from TRBV2 and TRBJ2-1; D is perhaps TRBD2 (5 bases). The CDR3 length is 14 residues. V dropped 5 bases and J dropped 10 bases, with 18 bases sitting between them. In germline, CDR1 is SNHLY, CDR2 FYNNEI. The CDR3 DNA reads TGTGCCAGCAGTCCCTCGCCGGGGTCGCGGGAGCAGTTCTTC. Encoded protein: CASSPSPGSREQFF.

V is TRBV7-9 and J is TRBJ2-3, with D maybe TRBD2 (5 bases). V was cut by 4 bases and J by 2 bases, with 13 bases left in between. The germline CDR1 and CDR2 sequences are SEHNR and FQNEAQ (reference sequence). The CDR3 sequence is 15 residues long. CDR3 sequence reads: CASSSREGNTDTQYF. The CDR3 nucleotides read TGTGCCAGCAGCTCCCGAGAGGGAAACACAGATACGCAGTATTTT.